The entry below gives a single TCR beta chain sequence along with its context. What it recognizes is unknown. This specimen comes from a study of monozygotic twins with inflammatory bowel disease. Whole-study findings and limits: Twin concordance left repertoire similarity unchanged, with limited power a possible explanation for this lack of difference.

Germline V gene data show CDR1 as MNHNS and CDR2 as SASEGT. This CDR3 contains 15 residues. Template switching introduced UMIs that contain a 6-nucleotide sample barcode. TCRdb re-called the 5' RACE reads and gives one entry per CDR3 protein, without DNA. This table lists roughly 100,000 distinct CDR3 sequences. The chain employs TRBV6-1 and TRBJ2-3; TCRdb reports TRBD2, a call that lacks DNA to check it against. Sequenced: blood. This receptor was taken from a human donor with ulcerative colitis or Crohn's disease, or a healthy co-twin of an affected twin (not recorded which). The chain's CDR3 is CASSGLAGGADTQYF.